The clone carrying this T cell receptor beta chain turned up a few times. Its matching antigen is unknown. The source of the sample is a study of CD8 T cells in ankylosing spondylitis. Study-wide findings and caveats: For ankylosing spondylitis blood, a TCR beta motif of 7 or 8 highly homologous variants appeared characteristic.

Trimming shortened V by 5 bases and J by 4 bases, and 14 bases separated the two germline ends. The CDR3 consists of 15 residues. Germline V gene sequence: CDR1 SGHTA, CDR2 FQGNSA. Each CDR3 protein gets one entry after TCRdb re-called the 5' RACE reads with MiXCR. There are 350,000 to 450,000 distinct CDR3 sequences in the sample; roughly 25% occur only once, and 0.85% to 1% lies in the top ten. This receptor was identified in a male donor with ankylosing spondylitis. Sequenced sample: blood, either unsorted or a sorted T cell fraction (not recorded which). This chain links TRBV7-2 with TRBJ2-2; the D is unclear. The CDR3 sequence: CASSTLSVGTGELFF. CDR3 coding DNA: TGTGCCAGCAGCACACTTTCAGTGGGCACCGGGGAGCTGTTTTTT.